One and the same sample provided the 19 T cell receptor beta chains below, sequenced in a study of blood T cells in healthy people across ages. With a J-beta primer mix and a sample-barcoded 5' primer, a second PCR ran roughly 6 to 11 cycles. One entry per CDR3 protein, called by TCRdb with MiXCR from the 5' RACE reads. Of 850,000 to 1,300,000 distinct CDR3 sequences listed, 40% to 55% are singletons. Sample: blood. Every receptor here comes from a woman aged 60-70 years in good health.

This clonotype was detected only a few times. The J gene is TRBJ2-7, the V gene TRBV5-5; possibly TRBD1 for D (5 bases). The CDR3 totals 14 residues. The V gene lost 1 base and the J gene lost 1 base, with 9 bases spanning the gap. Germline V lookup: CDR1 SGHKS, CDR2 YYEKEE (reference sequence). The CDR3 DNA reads TGTGCCAGCAGCTTGCGGACAACATCCTACGAGCAGTACTTC. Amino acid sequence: CASSLRTTSYEQYF.

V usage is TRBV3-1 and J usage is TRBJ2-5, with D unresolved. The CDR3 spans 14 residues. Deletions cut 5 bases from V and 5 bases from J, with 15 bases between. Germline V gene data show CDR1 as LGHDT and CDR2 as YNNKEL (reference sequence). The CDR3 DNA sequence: TGTGCCAGCAGCTTGGGTCCTGCCGGGGAGACCCAGTACTTC. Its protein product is CASSLGPAGETQYF.

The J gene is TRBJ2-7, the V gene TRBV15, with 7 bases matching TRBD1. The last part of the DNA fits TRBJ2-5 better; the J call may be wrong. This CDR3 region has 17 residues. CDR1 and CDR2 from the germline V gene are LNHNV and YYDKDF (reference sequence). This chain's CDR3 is CATSSPRQGGERETQYF. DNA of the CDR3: TGTGCCACCAGCAGCCCCAGACAGGGTGGAGAACGAGAGACCCAGTACTTC.

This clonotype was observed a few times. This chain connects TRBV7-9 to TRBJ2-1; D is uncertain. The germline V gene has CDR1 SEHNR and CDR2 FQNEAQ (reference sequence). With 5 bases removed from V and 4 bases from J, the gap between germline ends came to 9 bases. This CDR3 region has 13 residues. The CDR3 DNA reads TGTGCCAGCAGCCCGTTTCGTTACAATGAGCAGTTCTTC. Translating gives CASSPFRYNEQFF.

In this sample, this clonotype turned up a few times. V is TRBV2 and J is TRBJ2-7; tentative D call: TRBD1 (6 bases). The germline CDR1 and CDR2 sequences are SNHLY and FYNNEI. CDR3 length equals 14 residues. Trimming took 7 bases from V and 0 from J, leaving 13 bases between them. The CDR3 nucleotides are TGTGCCAGCACGGGACAAATGGTCTCCTACGAGCAGTACTTC. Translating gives CASTGQMVSYEQYF.

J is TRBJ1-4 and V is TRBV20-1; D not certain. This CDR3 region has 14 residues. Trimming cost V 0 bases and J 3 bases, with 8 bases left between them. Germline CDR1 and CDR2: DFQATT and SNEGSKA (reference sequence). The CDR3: CSARDPLANEKLFF. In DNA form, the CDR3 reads TGCAGTGCTAGAGACCCCCTCGCTAATGAAAAACTGTTTTTT.

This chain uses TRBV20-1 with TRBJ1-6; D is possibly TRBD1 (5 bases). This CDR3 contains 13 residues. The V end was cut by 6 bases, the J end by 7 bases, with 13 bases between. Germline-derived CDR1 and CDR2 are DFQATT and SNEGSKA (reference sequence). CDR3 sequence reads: CSAPRVLNSPLHF. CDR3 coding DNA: TGCAGTGCCCCCAGGGTTTTGAATTCACCCCTCCACTTT.

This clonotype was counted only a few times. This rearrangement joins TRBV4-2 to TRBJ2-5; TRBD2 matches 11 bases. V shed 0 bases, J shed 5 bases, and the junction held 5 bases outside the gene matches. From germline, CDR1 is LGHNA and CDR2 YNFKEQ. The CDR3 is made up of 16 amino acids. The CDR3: CASSQDASGRTETQYF. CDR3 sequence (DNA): TGTGCCAGCAGCCAAGACGCTAGCGGGAGGACGGAGACCCAGTACTTC.

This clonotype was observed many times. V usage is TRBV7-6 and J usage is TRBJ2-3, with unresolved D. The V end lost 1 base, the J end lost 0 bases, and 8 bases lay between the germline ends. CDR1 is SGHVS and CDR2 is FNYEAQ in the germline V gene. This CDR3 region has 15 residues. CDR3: CASSLGSSSTDTQYF. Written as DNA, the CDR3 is TGTGCCAGCAGCTTAGGGAGTTCTAGCACAGATACGCAGTATTTT.

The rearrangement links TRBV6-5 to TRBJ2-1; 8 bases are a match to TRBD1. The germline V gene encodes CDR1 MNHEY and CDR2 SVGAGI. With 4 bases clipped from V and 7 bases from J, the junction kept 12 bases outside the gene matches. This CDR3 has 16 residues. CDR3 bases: TGTGCCAGCAGTTCTGTCACAGGGGGAAAAAGAAATGAGCAGTTCTTC. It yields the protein CASSSVTGGKRNEQFF.

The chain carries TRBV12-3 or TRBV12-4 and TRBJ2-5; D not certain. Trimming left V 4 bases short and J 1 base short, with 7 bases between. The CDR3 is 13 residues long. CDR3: CASSCGPQETQYF. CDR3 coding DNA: TGTGCCAGCAGTTGTGGACCCCAAGAGACCCAGTACTTC.

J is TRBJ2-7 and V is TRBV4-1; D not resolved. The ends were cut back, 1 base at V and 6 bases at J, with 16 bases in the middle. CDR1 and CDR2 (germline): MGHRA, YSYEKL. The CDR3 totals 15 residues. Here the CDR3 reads CASSQGSTDKGEQYF. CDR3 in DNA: TGCGCCAGCAGCCAAGGGTCTACTGATAAGGGCGAGCAGTACTTC.

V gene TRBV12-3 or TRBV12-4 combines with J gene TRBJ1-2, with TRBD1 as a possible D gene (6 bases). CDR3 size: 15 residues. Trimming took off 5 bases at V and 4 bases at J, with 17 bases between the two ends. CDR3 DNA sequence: TGTGCCAGCAGTATTGCGGCAGGGGCTTCCTATGGCTACACCTTC. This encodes CASSIAAGASYGYTF.

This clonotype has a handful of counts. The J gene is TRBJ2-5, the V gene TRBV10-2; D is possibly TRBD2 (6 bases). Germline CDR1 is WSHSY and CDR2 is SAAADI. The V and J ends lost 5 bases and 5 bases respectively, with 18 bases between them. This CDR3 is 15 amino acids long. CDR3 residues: CASSHPRDSKETQYF. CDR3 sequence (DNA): TGCGCCAGCAGTCATCCCCGGGACTCGAAGGAGACCCAGTACTTC.

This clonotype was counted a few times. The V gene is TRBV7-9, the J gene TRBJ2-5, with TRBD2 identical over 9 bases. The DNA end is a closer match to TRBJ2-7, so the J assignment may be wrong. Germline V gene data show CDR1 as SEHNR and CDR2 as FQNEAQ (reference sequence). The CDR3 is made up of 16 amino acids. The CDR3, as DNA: TGTGCCAGCAGCTTGGGTGCGGGAGGGCTCATCTACGAGCAGTACTTC. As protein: CASSLGAGGLIYEQYF.

CDR3 in amino acids: CASSLAGVSHEQYF. Here the CDR3 DNA reads TGTGCCAGCAGCTTAGCGGGAGTGAGTCACGAGCAGTACTTC. This chain uses TRBV7-6 with TRBJ2-7, with D tentatively TRBD2 (5 bases). V lost 0 bases and J lost 5, with 11 bases in between. This CDR3 is built from 14 residues. Germline assignment: CDR1 SGHVS and CDR2 FNYEAQ.

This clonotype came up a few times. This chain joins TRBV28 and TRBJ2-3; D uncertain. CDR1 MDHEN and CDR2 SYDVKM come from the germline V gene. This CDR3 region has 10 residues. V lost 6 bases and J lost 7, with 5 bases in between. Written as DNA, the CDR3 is TGTGCCAGCAGCATAAATACGCAGTATTTT. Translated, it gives CASSINTQYF.

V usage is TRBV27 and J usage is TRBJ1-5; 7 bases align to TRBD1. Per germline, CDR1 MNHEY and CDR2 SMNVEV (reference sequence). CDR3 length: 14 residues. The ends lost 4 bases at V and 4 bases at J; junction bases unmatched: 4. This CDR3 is CASSYRGGNQPQHF. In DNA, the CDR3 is TGTGCCAGCAGTTACAGGGGCGGAAATCAGCCCCAGCATTTT.

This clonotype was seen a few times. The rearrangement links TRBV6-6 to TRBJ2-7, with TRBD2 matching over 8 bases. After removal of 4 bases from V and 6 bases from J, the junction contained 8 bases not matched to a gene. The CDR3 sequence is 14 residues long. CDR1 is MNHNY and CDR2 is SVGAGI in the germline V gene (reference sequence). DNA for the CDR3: TGTGCCAGCAGTTCAGCGGGAGTCGGGAGCGAGCAGTACTTC. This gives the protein CASSSAGVGSEQYF.